This TCR beta chain was captured in a study of blood T cell repertoires in COVID-19. This table comes from immunoSEQ multiplex PCR, and its TCRdb copy is limited to in-frame clones, with some not included. The sample lists 96,000 or so clones; 70% to 90% were seen once. Trimming took off 2 bases at V and 3 bases at J, with 11 bases between the two ends. The CDR3 is 15 amino acids. Germline V lookup: CDR1 MNHEY, CDR2 SVGEGT. V usage is TRBV6-2 or TRBV6-3 and J usage is TRBJ2-1, with D perhaps matching TRBD1 (6 bases). The receptor comes from a woman older than 75 with acute or convalescent COVID-19. Sequencing input: peripheral blood. The CDR3 region is CASSYEQGGYNEQFF. DNA of the CDR3: TGTGCCAGCAGTTACGAACAAGGGGGCTACAATGAGCAGTTCTTC.